A single sample is the source of the 21 T cell receptor beta chains below, sequenced in a study of T cell repertoires in cytomegalovirus infection. TCRdb processed the reads anew with MiXCR; each CDR3 protein has one entry. The sample has roughly 500,000 distinct CDR3 sequences, 10% to 12% seen once. The sample consisted of PBMCs. The receptors were sampled from a human donor in good health (CMV status not recorded). Some clones in this sample may be carry-over from other donors' samples.

In the case of this clonotype: Germline is not matched at one junction end, which may reflect a read error. This sequence joins TRBV19 and TRBJ2-7; D perhaps matches TRBD1 (6 bases). This CDR3 has 14 amino acids. Germline CDR1 reads LNHDA; CDR2 reads SQIVND (reference sequence). The CDR3 here is CASSMRTDLYEQHF. Here the CDR3 DNA reads TGTGCCAGTAGTATGAGGACAGACCTCTACGAGCAGCACTTC.

This chain connects TRBV20-1 to TRBJ2-1; 14 nucleotides align to TRBD2. There are 15 residues in the CDR3. The ends lost 5 bases at V and 8 bases at J; junction bases unmatched: 8. Germline values: CDR1 DFQATT, CDR2 SNEGSKA (reference sequence). The CDR3 protein is CSAGRLAGGRYEQFF. Here the CDR3 DNA reads TGCAGTGCTGGGCGACTAGCGGGGGGGCGATATGAGCAGTTCTTC.

This clonotype was observed at least ten times. The CDR3 region is CASSLIQTSNYGYTF. The CDR3 DNA follows: TGTGCCAGCAGCTTAATACAGACATCTAACTATGGCTACACCTTC. The chain employs TRBV7-3 and TRBJ1-2, with D unresolved. Germline V gives CDR1 SGHTA, CDR2 FQGTGA. V lost 1 base, J lost 0 bases, and 9 bases lay in between. The CDR3 totals 15 residues.

The chain employs TRBV27 and TRBJ2-1, with D maybe TRBD1 (6 bases). Trimming removed 11 bases from V and 3 bases from J, with 17 bases in between. The length of the CDR3 is 14 residues. Germline-derived CDR1 and CDR2 are MNHEY and SMNVEV (reference sequence). This chain's CDR3 is CAVAAGDGYNEQFF. For the CDR3, the DNA is TGTGCCGTTGCCGCAGGGGACGGCTACAATGAGCAGTTCTTC.

This clonotype was seen repeatedly, ten times or more. V gene TRBV28 combines with J gene TRBJ1-1, with 9 bases identical to TRBD1. Germline trimming cut 8 bases from V and 0 bases from J; bases unmatched to any gene: 4. The CDR3 has 14 amino acids. Germline V gene data show CDR1 as MDHEN and CDR2 as SYDVKM. Here the CDR3 reads CASGTGGLNTEAFF. The CDR3 nucleotides read TGTGCCAGCGGTACAGGGGGCCTGAACACTGAAGCTTTCTTT. Full variable domain (rest looked up from reference TRBV28 and TRBJ1-1): DVKVTQSSRYLVKRTGEKVFLECVQDMDHENMFWYRQDPGLGLRLIYFSYDVKMKEKGDIPEGYSVSREKKERFSLILESASTNQTSMYLCASGTGGLNTEAFFGQGTRLTVV.

The V gene is TRBV15, the J gene TRBJ2-2, with D possibly matching TRBD2 (5 bases). CDR1 and CDR2 from the germline V gene are LNHNV and YYDKDF (reference sequence). The CDR3 totals 17 residues. The ends were cut back, 1 base at V and 4 bases at J, with 16 bases in the middle. CDR3 nucleotide sequence: TGTGCCACCAGCAGAGTCCCTCCCGGACTGTTCACCGGGGAGCTGTTTTTT. The encoded protein is CATSRVPPGLFTGELFF.

In this sample, this clonotype turned up many times. This chain connects TRBV11-2 to TRBJ2-5; the D gene is possibly TRBD2 (6 bases). The germline V and J ends were trimmed by 5 bases and 2 bases, with 12 bases remaining between them. Germline assignment: CDR1 SGHAT and CDR2 FQNNGV. The CDR3 has 14 amino acids. The CDR3 spells CASSGTGTQETQYF. CDR3 DNA sequence: TGTGCCAGCAGCGGGACCGGGACTCAAGAGACCCAGTACTTC.

This clonotype was detected many times. This sequence joins TRBV12-3 or TRBV12-4 and TRBJ2-1, with D uncertain. V dropped 5 bases and J dropped 6 bases, with 8 bases sitting between them. CDR3 length: 12 amino acids. CDR3 sequence (DNA): TGTGCCAGCAGTCCTCGACCCAATGAGCAGTTCTTC. This sequence encodes CASSPRPNEQFF.

This clonotype showed up many times. The CDR3: CSARAWTSEYNEQFF. CDR3 DNA: TGCAGTGCTAGAGCTTGGACTAGCGAGTACAATGAGCAGTTCTTC. The chain joins TRBV20-1 to TRBJ2-1, with 9 bases identical to TRBD2. V shed 1 base, J shed 4 bases, and the junction held 5 bases outside the gene matches. From germline, CDR1 is DFQATT and CDR2 SNEGSKA (reference sequence). This CDR3 has 15 residues.

This clonotype was seen many times. V and J are TRBV20-1 and TRBJ2-5; 10 bases are shared with TRBD1. CDR1 is DFQATT and CDR2 is SNEGSKA in the germline V gene (reference sequence). CDR3 length: 15 residues. The J segment lost 3 bases and the V segment lost 6 bases, leaving 10 bases of the junction unmatched. In nucleotides, the CDR3 is TGCAGTGCCCCAAAAGCCGGGACAGGGGAAGAGACCCAGTACTTC. This gives the protein CSAPKAGTGEETQYF.

This clonotype was detected only a few times. This chain joins TRBV20-1 and TRBJ2-1; 9 nucleotides line up with TRBD2. V lost 4 bases, J lost 3 bases, and 4 bases stayed unmatched. The CDR3 length is 14 residues. Germline V gene sequence: CDR1 DFQATT, CDR2 SNEGSKA (reference sequence). The CDR3 coding sequence is TGCAGTGCTATTAGCGGGAGCAGCTACAATGAGCAGTTCTTC. Protein product: CSAISGSSYNEQFF.

This clonotype showed up just a few times. This chain links TRBV20-1 with TRBJ2-5, with D perhaps TRBD2 (6 bases). Germline CDR1 DFQATT, CDR2 SNEGSKA (reference sequence). The CDR3 is 13 residues long. Trimming shortened V by 4 bases and J by 1 base, and 10 bases separated the two germline ends. The CDR3 region has the DNA TGCAGTGCTATTCGGGACTCCCAAGAGACCCAGTACTTC. Translation: CSAIRDSQETQYF.

V is TRBV5-1 and J is TRBJ1-1, with D uncertain. Per the germline V gene, CDR1 is SGHRS and CDR2 is YFSETQ. Trimming removed 5 bases from V and 1 base from J, with 9 bases in between. This CDR3 has 13 residues. As DNA, the CDR3 is TGCGCCAGCAGTTATACAGAGAACACTGAAGCTTTCTTT. It codes for CASSYTENTEAFF.

At least ten counts were recorded for this clonotype. The chain uses TRBV7-2 and TRBJ2-7; 8 positions match TRBD2. After removal of 5 bases from V and 4 bases from J, the junction contained 10 bases not matched to a gene. The germline V gene encodes CDR1 SGHTA and CDR2 FQGNSA. The CDR3 contains 15 residues. CDR3 residues: CASSLDGTSLYEQYF. In nucleotides, the CDR3 is TGTGCCAGCAGCCTAGACGGGACTAGTTTGTACGAGCAGTACTTC.

This clonotype was counted many times. This rearrangement joins TRBV5-6 to TRBJ2-6; 7 bases fit TRBD1. The CDR3 spans 18 residues. CDR1 SGHDT and CDR2 YYEEEE come from the germline V gene. The V and J ends lost 4 bases and 1 base, in that order; junction bases with no gene match: 11. CDR3 bases: TGTGCCAGCAGCGCAACAGGGGCCTGGAGGTCTGGGGCCAACGTCCTGACTTTC. Its protein product is CASSATGAWRSGANVLTF.

The rearrangement uses TRBV9 and TRBJ2-6, with a possible D match to TRBD1 (5 bases). Trimming pared 4 bases from V and 0 bases from J, leaving 8 bases between. The CDR3 runs 15 residues. The germline V gene encodes CDR1 SGDLS and CDR2 YYNGEE. CDR3 DNA: TGTGCCAGCAGCCAGGGATTCTCTGGGGCCAACGTCCTGACTTTC. Its protein product is CASSQGFSGANVLTF.

This clonotype occurred many times. V is TRBV4-2 and J is TRBJ2-1; 13 bases fit TRBD2. The CDR3 is 17 amino acids. V was pared by 2 bases and J by 5 bases, with 6 bases of the junction left unmatched. CDR1 LGHNA and CDR2 YNFKEQ come from the germline V gene. CDR3 amino acids: CASSQPGLAGSDNEQFF. CDR3 DNA: TGTGCCAGCAGCCAACCGGGACTAGCGGGGAGTGACAATGAGCAGTTCTTC.

The table lists this clonotype with a few counts. The J gene is TRBJ1-2, the V gene TRBV29-1, with D perhaps matching TRBD1 (5 bases). V was shortened by 4 bases and J by 7 bases, with 13 bases between the two germline ends. This CDR3 has 12 amino acids. Germline CDR1 and CDR2: SQVTM and ANQGSEA. The CDR3 sequence: CSVGKGAGGYTF. The CDR3 nucleotides are TGCAGCGTTGGTAAAGGGGCCGGTGGCTACACCTTC.

In its sample, this clonotype was seen many times. The chain links TRBV15 to TRBJ1-1; a possible D gene is TRBD1 (5 bases). The germline V gene encodes CDR1 LNHNV and CDR2 YYDKDF (reference sequence). CDR3 length: 14 amino acids. V lost 3 bases, J lost 4 bases, and 12 bases lay in between. Here the CDR3 DNA reads TGTGCCACCAGCAGTCGGGGGATTGGCACTGAAGCTTTCTTT. Protein sequence: CATSSRGIGTEAFF.

This clonotype was seen repeatedly, ten times or more. CDR3 residues: CASSLVGNDGYTF. For the CDR3, the DNA is TGTGCCAGCAGCTTGGTTGGCAATGATGGCTACACCTTC. The rearrangement uses TRBV5-4 and TRBJ1-2; D ambiguous. The CDR3 totals 13 residues. Germline lookup yields CDR1 SGHNT and CDR2 YYREEE (reference sequence). Trimming shortened V by 0 bases and J by 6 bases, and 9 bases separated the two germline ends. The variable domain in full, with the rest retrieved from reference TRBV5-4 and TRBJ1-2, is ETGVTQSPTHLIKTRGQQVTLRCSSQSGHNTVSWYQQALGQGPQFIFQYYREEENGRGNFPPRFSGLQFPNYSSELNVNALELDDSALYLCASSLVGNDGYTFGSGTRLTVV.

This clonotype was seen at least ten times. V and J are TRBV5-1 and TRBJ1-1; possibly TRBD1 for D (6 bases). Trimming took off 4 bases at V and 6 bases at J, with 19 bases between the two ends. The CDR3 is made up of 15 amino acids. The germline gives CDR1 SGHRS, CDR2 YFSETQ. The CDR3 loop is CASSSPITGTPEAFF. The CDR3, as DNA: TGCGCCAGCAGCAGCCCGATCACAGGGACCCCTGAAGCTTTCTTT. Filled out from reference TRBV5-1 and TRBJ1-1, the complete variable domain reads KAGVTQTPRYLIKTRGQQVTLSCSPISGHRSVSWYQQTPGQGLQFLFEYFSETQRNKGNFPGRFSGRQFSNSRSEMNVSTLELGDSALYLCASSSPITGTPEAFFGQGTRLTVV.